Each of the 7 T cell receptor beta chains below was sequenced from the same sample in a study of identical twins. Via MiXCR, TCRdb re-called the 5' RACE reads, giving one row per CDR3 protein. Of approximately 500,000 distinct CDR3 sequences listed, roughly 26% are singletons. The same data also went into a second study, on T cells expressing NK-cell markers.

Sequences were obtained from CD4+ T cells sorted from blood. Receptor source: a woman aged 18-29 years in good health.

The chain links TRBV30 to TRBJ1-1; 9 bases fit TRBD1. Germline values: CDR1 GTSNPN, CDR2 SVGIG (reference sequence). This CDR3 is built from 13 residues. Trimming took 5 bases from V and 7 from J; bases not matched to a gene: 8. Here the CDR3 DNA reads TGTGCCTGGGCTCTCACAGGGGGCAGTGAAGCTTTCTTT. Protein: CAWALTGGSEAFF.

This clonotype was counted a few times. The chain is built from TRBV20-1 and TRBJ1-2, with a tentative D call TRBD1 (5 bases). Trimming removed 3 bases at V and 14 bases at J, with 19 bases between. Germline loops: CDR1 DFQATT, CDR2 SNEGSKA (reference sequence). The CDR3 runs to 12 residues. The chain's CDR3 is CSARAGGDGQTF. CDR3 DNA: TGCAGTGCTAGGGCGGGAGGGGACGGGCAAACCTTC.

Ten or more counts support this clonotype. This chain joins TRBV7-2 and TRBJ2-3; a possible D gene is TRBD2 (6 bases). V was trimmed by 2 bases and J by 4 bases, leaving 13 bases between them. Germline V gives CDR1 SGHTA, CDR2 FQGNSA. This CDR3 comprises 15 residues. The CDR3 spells CASSLMTSTSDTQYF. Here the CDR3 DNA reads TGTGCCAGCAGCTTAATGACTAGTACATCAGATACGCAGTATTTT.

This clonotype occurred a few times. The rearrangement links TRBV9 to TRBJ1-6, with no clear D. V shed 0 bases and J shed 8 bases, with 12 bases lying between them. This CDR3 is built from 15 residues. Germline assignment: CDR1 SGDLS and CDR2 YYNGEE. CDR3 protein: CASSVDSVSDSPLHF. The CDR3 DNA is TGTGCCAGCAGCGTAGATTCAGTCTCGGATTCACCCCTCCACTTT. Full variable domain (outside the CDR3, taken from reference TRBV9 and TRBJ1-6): DSGVTQTPKHLITATGQRVTLRCSPRSGDLSVYWYQQSLDQGLQFLIQYYNGEERAKGNILERFSAQQFPDLHSELNLSSLELGDSALYFCASSVDSVSDSPLHFGNGTRLTVT.

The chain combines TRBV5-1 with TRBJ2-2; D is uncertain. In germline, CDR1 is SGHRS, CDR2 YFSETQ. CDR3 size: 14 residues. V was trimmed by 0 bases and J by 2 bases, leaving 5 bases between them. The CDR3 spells CASSLGHNTGELFF. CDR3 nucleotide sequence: TGCGCCAGCAGCTTGGGGCACAACACCGGGGAGCTGTTTTTT.

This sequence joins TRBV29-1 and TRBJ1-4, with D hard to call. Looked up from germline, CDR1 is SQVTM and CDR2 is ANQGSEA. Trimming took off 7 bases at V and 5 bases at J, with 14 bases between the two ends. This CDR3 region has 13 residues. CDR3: CSALAASNEKLFF. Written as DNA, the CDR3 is TGCAGCGCATTGGCAGCTTCAAATGAAAAACTGTTTTTT.

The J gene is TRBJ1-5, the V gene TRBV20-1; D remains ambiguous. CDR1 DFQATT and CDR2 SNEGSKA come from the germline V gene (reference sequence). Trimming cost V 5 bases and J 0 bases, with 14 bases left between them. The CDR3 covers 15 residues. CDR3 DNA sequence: TGCAGTGCTTATGGAAGGGATTATAGCAATCAGCCCCAGCATTTT. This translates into CSAYGRDYSNQPQHF.